This T cell receptor beta chain was identified during a study of blood T cell repertoires in COVID-19. Overall study: Acute and convalescent COVID-19 samples came from the United States, Italy and Spain. From T cells, B-cell-depleted T cells, or PBMCs came the material, which was cDNA or gDNA.

Sequencing was performed with immunoSEQ multiplex PCR; in TCRdb, only in-frame clones are kept and a portion is missing. The table lists 95,000 to 150,000 clones, around 85% of them singletons. Germline V gene data show CDR1 as SGHTA and CDR2 as FQGNSA. This CDR3 has 15 residues. The V segment lost 1 base and the J segment 5 bases; nucleotides outside the gene matches: 6. A Seattle source enrolled patients during active infection and followed them longitudinally. The receptor was isolated from a woman of 80 years or more with COVID-19, enrolled during active disease. The chain uses TRBV7-2 and TRBJ2-3; 7 bases map to TRBD1. The sequencing input was peripheral blood. The CDR3 spells CASSLDKGARDTQYF. The CDR3 DNA follows: TGTGCCAGCAGCTTAGACAAGGGGGCGCGAGATACGCAGTATTTT.